This T cell receptor (beta chain) was captured by sequencing in a study of CD8+CD57+ T cells in acquired aplastic anemia. Study-wide background: Sorted CD4+ and CD8+ cell DNA averaged approximately 3.2 ug.

Using genomic DNA as the template, TCR beta VDJ and CDR3 profiling was carried out. Using its own MiXCR run on the reads, TCRdb lists one record per CDR3 protein. This table holds roughly 51,000 distinct CDR3 sequences, approximately 78% found once. Sequences were obtained from sorted CD4+, CD8+, or CD8+CD57+ T cells (not recorded which) from PBMCs. This TCR came from a human donor in good health, serving as a control.

This CDR3 reads CARSDTTAYGYTF. Here the CDR3 DNA reads TGTGCCAGATCTGACACGACCGCCTATGGCTACACCTTC. The V and J genes are TRBV9 and TRBJ1-2; D is uncertain. The CDR3 runs 13 residues. Trimming stripped 8 bases from V and 4 bases from J, with 15 bases between. The germline CDR1 and CDR2 sequences are SGDLS and YYNGEE.